The 2 T cell receptor beta chains below were found in one sample sequenced in a study of breast tumors, draining lymph nodes, adjacent tissues. TCRdb called the multiplex PCR reads again in MiXCR, with one record for every CDR3 protein. Found here are around 170,000 distinct CDR3 sequences, about 33% of them singletons; the top ten hold approximately 4.3%. Axillary draining lymph nodes of breast cancer patients supplied the node samples. Material: axillary lymph node tissue. The receptor source for this set is a female donor with breast cancer. Some clones in this sample may be carry-over from other donors' samples.

To note about this clonotype: Possible read error: a much larger clone is one base away. This is likely a read error, given that the CDR3 carries no conserved phenylalanine or tryptophan at its end. The chain is built from TRBV7-9 and TRBJ1-2; 7 nucleotides agree with TRBD1. With V trimmed by 1 base and J by 4 bases, 3 bases remained unmatched. The CDR3 length is 14 residues. The germline V gene has CDR1 SEHNR and CDR2 FQNEAQ (reference sequence). The CDR3 loop is CASSLEGAFYGYTL. DNA for the CDR3: TGTGCCAGCAGCTTAGAGGGGGCTTTCTATGGCTACACCCTC.

As regards this clonotype: The junction departs from germline at one end; a sequencing error may be responsible. The chain joins TRBV30 to TRBJ2-2; D might be TRBD1 (6 bases). CDR1 and CDR2 (germline): GTSNPN, SVGIG (reference sequence). CDR3 size: 14 residues. The CDR3 coding sequence is TGTGCCTGGAGCGGGACACCGAACGCCGGGGAGCTGTTTTTT. Protein: CAWSGTPNAGELFF.